These 15 T cell receptor beta chains share one sample of origin, sequenced in a study of Ad26.COV2.S vaccination and SARS-CoV-2 variants. Described treatment: roughly 18 received Ad26.COV2.S at low or high dose, single or two shots; 5 received placebo; per-sample allocation not given. All samples were drawn on day 63, counting from the first vaccine or placebo injection. TCRdb's table, derived via immunoSEQ multiplex PCR, lists solely in-frame clones and lacks some. Seen here are approximately 420,000 clones, roughly 90% observed once, and the top ten hold 3.5% to 4%. The sequenced sample was peripheral blood, obtained in a trial of Ad26.COV2.S vaccine versus placebo. The source of these receptors is a person between 18 and 59 years old who received the Ad26.COV2.S COVID-19 vaccine or a placebo.

Regarding this clone: The same CDR3 also results from other DNA sequences found in this sample. The V call is TRBV6-5, the J call TRBJ1-5; D ambiguous. Trimming removed 3 bases from V and 1 base from J, with 4 bases in between. From germline, CDR1 is MNHEY and CDR2 SVGAGI. The length of the CDR3 is 13 residues. CDR3 sequence reads: CASSYGSNQPQHF. CDR3 sequence (DNA): TGTGCCAGCAGTTATGGCAGCAATCAGCCCCAGCATTTT.

This clone appeared once. The CDR3 protein is CASSFIYNEQFF. The CDR3 nucleotides read TGTGCCAGCAGCTTCATATACAATGAGCAGTTCTTC. J is TRBJ2-1 and V is TRBV7-9; D remains ambiguous. This CDR3 is 12 amino acids long. V was pared by 3 bases and J by 4 bases, with 4 bases between. Germline CDR1 SEHNR, CDR2 FQNEAQ (reference sequence).

The chain employs TRBV7-2 and TRBJ2-5, with D perhaps matching TRBD1 (5 bases). Trimming left V 5 bases short and J 8 bases short, with 12 bases between. Germline CDR1 is SGHTA and CDR2 is FQGNSA. The CDR3 is 12 residues long. The CDR3 sequence is CASSPPQGTQYF. CDR3 DNA: TGTGCCAGCAGCCCTCCTCAGGGAACCCAGTACTTC.

This chain joins TRBV10-2 and TRBJ1-5; TRBD1 is a possible D gene (5 bases). From germline, CDR1 is WSHSY and CDR2 SAAADI. The CDR3 runs to 16 residues. V was shortened by 0 bases and J by 4 bases, with 13 bases between the two germline ends. The CDR3 region has the DNA TGCGCCAGCAGTGAGTCGCCAGGGTCCCGTAATCAGCCCCAGCATTTT. Its protein product is CASSESPGSRNQPQHF.

The CDR3 here is CASSLFSGKIDRQFTDTQYF. CDR3 nucleotide sequence: TGTGCCAGCAGCCTGTTTTCGGGGAAAATTGACAGGCAATTTACAGATACGCAGTATTTT. V usage is TRBV28 and J usage is TRBJ2-3, with a tentative D call TRBD1 (6 bases). The CDR3 length is 20 residues. Germline lookup yields CDR1 MDHEN and CDR2 SYDVKM. Between the trimmed V and J ends, which lost 6 bases and 3 bases, there was a span of 31 bases. Filled out from reference TRBV28 and TRBJ2-3, the complete variable domain reads DVKVTQSSRYLVKRTGEKVFLECVQDMDHENMFWYRQDPGLGLRLIYFSYDVKMKEKGDIPEGYSVSREKKERFSLILESASTNQTSMYLCASSLFSGKIDRQFTDTQYFGPGTRLTVL.

This chain connects TRBV28 to TRBJ1-1, with no clear D. The CDR3 totals 11 residues. CDR1 is MDHEN and CDR2 is SYDVKM in the germline V gene. The ends were cut back, 8 bases at V and 4 bases at J, with 8 bases in the middle. The CDR3 loop reads CASLRSTEAFF. CDR3 bases: TGTGCCAGCCTCCGTAGCACTGAAGCTTTCTTT.

The CDR3 sequence is CASRRTGGYNSPLHF. In nucleotides, the CDR3 is TGTGCCAGTAGGCGGACAGGGGGATATAATTCACCCCTCCACTTT. The V and J genes are TRBV19 and TRBJ1-6; 10 bases map to TRBD1. From germline, CDR1 is LNHDA and CDR2 SQIVND (reference sequence). V gave up 6 bases and J gave up 4 bases; unmatched junction bases: 3. The CDR3 loop spans 15 amino acids.

This sequence joins TRBV7-9 and TRBJ2-3, with TRBD1 matching over 8 bases. Looked up from germline, CDR1 is SEHNR and CDR2 is FQNEAQ (reference sequence). CDR3 length: 16 amino acids. With 4 bases clipped from V and 2 bases from J, the junction kept 8 bases outside the gene matches. The CDR3 DNA is TGTGCCAGCAGCTCACCGGGACAGGCCGCCACAGATACGCAGTATTTT. Translated, it gives CASSSPGQAATDTQYF.

This rearrangement joins TRBV6-2 or TRBV6-3 to TRBJ2-5, with D unresolved. The CDR3 loop spans 13 amino acids. Germline values: CDR1 MNHEY, CDR2 SVGEGT. V was trimmed by 5 bases and J by 2 bases, leaving 9 bases between them. CDR3 nucleotide sequence: TGTGCCAGCAGTCCCTATACTCAAGAGACCCAGTACTTC. Translation: CASSPYTQETQYF.

The chain links TRBV7-3 to TRBJ2-3, with 9 bases aligning to TRBD1. The ends lost 4 bases at V and 2 bases at J; junction bases unmatched: 7. The length of the CDR3 is 16 residues. Germline V gives CDR1 SGHTA, CDR2 FQGTGA. In DNA form, the CDR3 reads TGTGCCAGCAGCTCGACGGGACAGGGCTACACAGATACGCAGTATTTT. Protein product: CASSSTGQGYTDTQYF.

The CDR3 DNA follows: TGTGCCAGCAGTTCAGGACAGGGCACAGATACGCAGTATTTT. It is translated as CASSSGQGTDTQYF. J is TRBJ2-3 and V is TRBV9; 7 bases line up with TRBD1. Germline V CDR1 and CDR2: SGDLS, YYNGEE. This CDR3 contains 14 residues. Germline trimming cut 5 bases from V and 1 base from J; bases unmatched to any gene: 4.

The rearrangement links TRBV2 to TRBJ1-5, with D possibly matching TRBD1 (5 bases). CDR3 length equals 14 residues. The germline V gene has CDR1 SNHLY and CDR2 FYNNEI. Trimming removed 3 bases at V and 0 bases at J, with 6 bases between. The chain's CDR3 is CASSDGGSNQPQHF. CDR3 bases: TGTGCCAGCAGTGATGGGGGTAGCAATCAGCCCCAGCATTTT.

The V and J genes are TRBV7-2 and TRBJ2-5; TRBD2 aligns across 16 bases. V shed 5 bases, J shed 4 bases, and the junction held 7 bases outside the gene matches. The germline CDR1 and CDR2 sequences are SGHTA and FQGNSA. The CDR3 spans 17 residues. In nucleotides, the CDR3 is TGTGCCAGCAGCCGTGGGACTAGCGGGGGGGCCGGAGAGACCCAGTACTTC. Translating gives CASSRGTSGGAGETQYF.

This chain links TRBV15 with TRBJ1-1; possible D gene TRBD1, 5 bases. The V and J ends lost 1 base and 2 bases respectively, with 11 bases between them. The CDR3 contains 15 residues. Germline lookup yields CDR1 LNHNV and CDR2 YYDKDF (reference sequence). The CDR3 loop reads CATSRGPGSNTEAFF. CDR3 nucleotide sequence: TGTGCCACCAGCAGAGGGCCAGGGAGTAACACTGAAGCTTTCTTT.

The chain combines TRBV29-1 with TRBJ2-2; D is possibly TRBD1 (6 bases). The germline V and J ends were trimmed by 7 bases and 8 bases, with 17 bases remaining between them. The CDR3 sequence is 13 residues long. Germline V gene sequence: CDR1 SQVTM, CDR2 ANQGSEA. The chain's CDR3 is CSAIQGLTGELFF. The CDR3 region has the DNA TGCAGCGCAATCCAGGGGTTAACAGGGGAGCTGTTTTTT.